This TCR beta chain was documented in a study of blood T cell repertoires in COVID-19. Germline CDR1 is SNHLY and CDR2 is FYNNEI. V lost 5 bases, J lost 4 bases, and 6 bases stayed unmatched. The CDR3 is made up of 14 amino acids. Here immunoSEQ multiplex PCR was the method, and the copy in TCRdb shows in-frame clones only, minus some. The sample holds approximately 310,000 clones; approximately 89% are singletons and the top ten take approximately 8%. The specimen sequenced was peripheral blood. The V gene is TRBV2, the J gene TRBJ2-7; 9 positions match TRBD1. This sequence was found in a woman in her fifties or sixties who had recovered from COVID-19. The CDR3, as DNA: TGTGCCAGCAGTCAAGACAGGGGGAGTTACGAGCAGTACTTC. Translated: CASSQDRGSYEQYF.